This passage covers 6 T cell receptor beta chains from one sample sequenced in a study of blood T cell repertoires in COVID-19. Profiling relied on immunoSEQ multiplex PCR, and the TCRdb table lists in-frame clones only, not all of them. The sample shows over 130,000 clones, 88% of them seen only once. What was sequenced was peripheral blood. These receptor sequences come from a human donor with COVID-19, enrolled during active disease. The donor label of this sample is uncertain.

The chain has TRBV10-3 and TRBJ1-5; TRBD1 agrees at 7 bases. The J segment lost 1 base and the V segment lost 6 bases, leaving 6 bases of the junction unmatched. Germline V gene data show CDR1 as ENHRY and CDR2 as SYGVKD. CDR3 size: 15 residues. This chain's CDR3 is CAISPQGMSNQPQHF. Written as DNA, the CDR3 is TGTGCCATCAGCCCACAGGGGATGAGCAATCAGCCCCAGCATTTT.

The chain joins TRBV18 to TRBJ2-5; 7 bases agree with TRBD2. Per germline, CDR1 KGHSH and CDR2 LQKENI. The CDR3 is 17 residues long. Germline trimming cut 0 bases from V and 4 bases from J; bases unmatched to any gene: 11. The DNA for the CDR3 is TGTGCCAGCTCACCACCGAATGAAGGTTGGACTAGAGAGACCCAGTACTTC. Its translation is CASSPPNEGWTRETQYF.

This chain connects TRBV5-5 to TRBJ2-3, with 8 bases lining up with TRBD1. The CDR3 has 14 residues. With V trimmed by 4 bases and J by 3 bases, 4 bases remained unmatched. Germline V gene sequence: CDR1 SGHKS, CDR2 YYEKEE (reference sequence). The CDR3 loop reads CASSADRATDTQYF. For the CDR3, the DNA is TGTGCCAGCAGCGCGGACAGGGCTACAGATACGCAGTATTTT.

This rearrangement joins TRBV6-5 to TRBJ2-1; the match to TRBD2 covers 7 bases. The V gene end was trimmed by 4 bases and the J gene end by 3 bases; junction bases not matched to a gene: 0. CDR3 length: 13 amino acids. The germline CDR1 and CDR2 sequences are MNHEY and SVGAGI. For the CDR3, the DNA is TGTGCCAGCAGTTGGGGGGGCTACAATGAGCAGTTCTTC. It is translated as CASSWGGYNEQFF.

V gene TRBV21-1 combines with J gene TRBJ1-1; TRBD1, the table's D call, lacks a check against the DNA. TRBV21-1 is described as a pseudogene. This CDR3 is built from 15 residues. The CDR3 DNA follows: TGTGCCAGCAGCAGACTCGGGACAGCTAAACCTGAAGCTTTCTTT. Encoded protein: CASSRLGTAKPEAFF.

The chain uses TRBV5-1 and TRBJ2-1, with TRBD1 matching 9 bases. The junction had 7 bases not matched to a gene; V was cut back by 4 bases and J by 2 bases. This CDR3 contains 16 residues. CDR1 and CDR2 from the germline V gene are SGHRS and YFSETQ. Here the CDR3 reads CASSPVRTGAYNEQFF. The CDR3 DNA follows: TGCGCCAGCAGCCCCGTGAGGACAGGGGCCTACAATGAGCAGTTCTTC. The whole variable domain, filled in from reference TRBV5-1 and TRBJ2-1, reads KAGVTQTPRYLIKTRGQQVTLSCSPISGHRSVSWYQQTPGQGLQFLFEYFSETQRNKGNFPGRFSGRQFSNSRSEMNVSTLELGDSALYLCASSPVRTGAYNEQFFGPGTRLTVL.